A selection of T cell receptor beta chains follows, all from one sample in a study of T cells in localized non-small cell lung cancer. Generated by immunoSEQ multiplex PCR, the TCRdb table keeps only in-frame clones and is missing some. The sample lists more than 12,000 clones; approximately 85% were seen once. The sample consisted of peripheral blood, taken before any cancer treatment. The receptors were gathered from a woman between 35 and 70 years old with stage I lung adenocarcinoma. CDR3s include the opening cysteine and the closing phenylalanine or tryptophan. Fields, in order: D gene, clone size, J gene, CDR3 length, V gene, CDR3 protein, CDR3 DNA. A D gene is named only where the DNA matches it firmly. Clone size is given for some rows only: seen once, a few or many times, or a class if the clone is expanded.

D gene: -
clone size: -
J gene: TRBJ1-1
CDR3 length: 15
V gene: TRBV10-3
CDR3 protein: CAISESGGLNTEAFF
CDR3 DNA: TGTGCCATCAGTGAGTCTGGGGGTTTGAACACTGAAGCTTTCTTT

D gene: -
clone size: -
J gene: TRBJ2-7
CDR3 length: 11
V gene: TRBV20-1
CDR3 protein: CSARLGVEQYF
CDR3 DNA: TGCAGTGCTAGGTTGGGGGTGGAGCAGTACTTC

D gene: -
clone size: -
J gene: TRBJ2-7
CDR3 length: 13
V gene: TRBV2
CDR3 protein: CASMFRLQDEQYF
CDR3 DNA: TGTGCCAGCATGTTTCGGTTACAGGACGAGCAGTACTTC

D gene: -
clone size: -
J gene: TRBJ2-2
CDR3 length: 14
V gene: TRBV2
CDR3 protein: CASSGAGNTGELFF
CDR3 DNA: TGTGCCAGCAGTGGAGCGGGGAACACCGGGGAGCTGTTTTTT

D gene: -
clone size: -
J gene: TRBJ2-1
CDR3 length: 13
V gene: TRBV11-2
CDR3 protein: CASKIQGPNEQFF
CDR3 DNA: TGTGCCAGCAAGATCCAGGGTCCCAATGAGCAGTTCTTC

D gene: -
clone size: -
J gene: TRBJ1-1
CDR3 length: 14
V gene: TRBV19
CDR3 protein: CASSIDPGDTEAFF
CDR3 DNA: TGTGCCAGTAGTATAGATCCGGGGGACACTGAAGCTTTCTTT

D gene: TRBD1
clone size: few
J gene: TRBJ1-5
CDR3 length: 15
V gene: TRBV4-1
CDR3 protein: CASSLGTGWNQPQHF
CDR3 DNA: TGCGCCAGCAGCCTCGGGACAGGATGGAATCAGCCCCAGCATTTT

D gene: TRBD1
clone size: -
J gene: TRBJ1-1
CDR3 length: 18
V gene: TRBV18
CDR3 protein: CASSPPGQGAIRGTEAFF
CDR3 DNA: TGTGCCAGCTCACCACCGGGACAGGGAGCTATACGAGGGACTGAAGCTTTCTTT

D gene: -
clone size: -
J gene: TRBJ2-1
CDR3 length: 14
V gene: TRBV10-3
CDR3 protein: CAISALGGDNEQFF
CDR3 DNA: TGTGCCATCAGTGCCCTAGGAGGGGACAATGAGCAGTTCTTC

D gene: TRBD1
clone size: once
J gene: TRBJ1-2
CDR3 length: 15
V gene: TRBV6-5
CDR3 protein: CASSYKTGGVYGYTF
CDR3 DNA: TGTGCCAGCAGTTACAAGACAGGGGGCGTCTATGGCTACACCTTC

D gene: -
clone size: -
J gene: TRBJ1-2
CDR3 length: 13
V gene: TRBV2
CDR3 protein: CANGAGAKNGYTF
CDR3 DNA: TGTGCCAACGGAGCAGGGGCAAAGAATGGCTACACCTTC

D gene: -
clone size: -
J gene: TRBJ2-2
CDR3 length: 15
V gene: TRBV7-9
CDR3 protein: CASSPEGQNTGELFF
CDR3 DNA: TGTGCCAGCAGCCCCGAGGGTCAGAACACCGGGGAGCTGTTTTTT

D gene: -
clone size: -
J gene: TRBJ2-2
CDR3 length: 16
V gene: TRBV5-1
CDR3 protein: CASSRTDNPGTGELFF
CDR3 DNA: TGCGCCAGCTCTAGAACAGATAATCCCGGCACCGGGGAGCTGTTTTTT

D gene: TRBD1
clone size: -
J gene: TRBJ2-3
CDR3 length: 15
V gene: TRBV5-4
CDR3 protein: CASSLRGQGRMAQYF
CDR3 DNA: TGTGCCAGCAGCTTGAGGGGACAGGGACGGATGGCGCAGTATTTT

D gene: -
clone size: -
J gene: TRBJ1-1
CDR3 length: 15
V gene: TRBV6-5
CDR3 protein: CASSYSRQMNTEAFF
CDR3 DNA: TGTGCCAGCAGTTACTCACGACAGATGAACACTGAAGCTTTCTTT

D gene: -
clone size: once
J gene: TRBJ1-1
CDR3 length: 13
V gene: TRBV6-5
CDR3 protein: CASSPPTFLEAFF
CDR3 DNA: TGTGCCAGCTCGCCACCTACCTTTCTTGAAGCTTTCTTT

D gene: -
clone size: -
J gene: TRBJ1-3
CDR3 length: 16
V gene: TRBV4-1
CDR3 protein: CASSQQTGGYGNTIYF
CDR3 DNA: TGCGCCAGCAGCCAACAAACGGGGGGGTATGGAAACACCATATATTTT

D gene: TRBD1
clone size: -
J gene: TRBJ2-7
CDR3 length: 15
V gene: TRBV5-4
CDR3 protein: CASSWDRKSSYEQYF
CDR3 DNA: TGTGCCAGCAGCTGGGACAGGAAGAGCTCCTACGAGCAGTACTTC

D gene: -
clone size: -
J gene: TRBJ2-3
CDR3 length: 13
V gene: TRBV2
CDR3 protein: CASSEALTFTQYF
CDR3 DNA: TGTGCCAGCAGTGAAGCGCTTACCTTTACGCAGTATTTT

D gene: TRBD1
clone size: -
J gene: TRBJ1-1
CDR3 length: 15
V gene: TRBV13
CDR3 protein: CASSSIQDRDTEAFF
CDR3 DNA: TGTGCCAGCAGTTCAATCCAGGACAGGGACACTGAAGCTTTCTTT

D gene: -
clone size: once
J gene: TRBJ2-5
CDR3 length: 15
V gene: TRBV19
CDR3 protein: CASKSGIRRKETQYF
CDR3 DNA: TGTGCCAGTAAGTCAGGGATCCGGCGTAAAGAGACCCAGTACTTC

D gene: TRBD1
clone size: -
J gene: TRBJ1-1
CDR3 length: 15
V gene: TRBV19
CDR3 protein: CASSIPQGGKTEAFF
CDR3 DNA: TGTGCCAGTAGTATCCCCCAGGGGGGGAAAACTGAAGCTTTCTTT